This T cell receptor (beta chain) was obtained from a study of T cells after yellow fever vaccination. TCRdb re-analysed the 5' RACE reads in MiXCR, keeping a single row per CDR3 protein. The sample includes about 85,000 distinct CDR3 sequences, 13% of them seen just once. This CDR3 is 16 amino acids long. Germline loops: CDR1 SEHNR, CDR2 FQNEAQ (reference sequence). V shed 5 bases, J shed 8 bases, and the junction held 12 bases outside the gene matches. The chain has TRBV7-9 and TRBJ2-1; 10 positions match TRBD1. The sequences come from CD8+ T cells not binding an NS4B(214-222) dextramer, sorted from PBMCs, collected 21 days after the first yellow fever vaccination. The TCR originated in a man aged 18 to 30 who received the YFV17D yellow fever vaccine. CDR3 sequence reads: CASSQLDRTGGDEQFF. Here the CDR3 DNA reads TGTGCCAGCAGCCAGTTAGATCGGACAGGGGGAGATGAGCAGTTCTTC. Based on the CDR3 plus reference TRBV7-9 and TRBJ2-1, the full variable domain is DTGVSQNPRHKITKRGQNVTFRCDPISEHNRLYWYRQTLGQGPEFLTYFQNEAQLEKSRLLSDRFSAERPKGSFSTLEIQRTEQGDSAMYLCASSQLDRTGGDEQFFGPGTRLTVL.